Below, one T cell receptor beta chain is given with its context. The antigen is undetermined. The CDR3 is 17 residues long. V gave up 4 bases and J gave up 10 bases; unmatched junction bases: 17. The germline V gene encodes CDR1 SGHAT and CDR2 FQNNGV. The data were taken from a study of cytomegalovirus exposure and HLA in healthy donors. Overall study context: Around 85 million unique TCR sequences came from HLA-typed donors in an early release.

Study results and caveats: Researchers catalogued about 150 TCR beta chains as cytomegalovirus-associated. Researchers reported from a later analysis that most CMV-associated TCR beta chains appeared HLA-restricted.

The PCR employed 60 Vbeta primers together with 13 Jbeta primers. The repertoire was sequenced with immunoSEQ multiplex PCR; TCRdb's copy has only in-frame clones and lacks some. The sample records more than 85,000 clones, roughly 60% being singletons. The TCR comes from a human donor in good health. The sample consisted of PBMCs. This sequence joins TRBV11-2 and TRBJ2-1; 9 positions agree with TRBD2. CDR3 amino acids: CASSSEKGSLAGREQFF. As DNA, the CDR3 is TGTGCCAGCAGCTCGGAAAAGGGGTCCCTAGCGGGGCGAGAGCAGTTCTTC. Looking up the rest from reference TRBV11-2 and TRBJ2-1 gives the full variable domain: EAGVAQSPRYKIIEKRQSVAFWCNPISGHATLYWYQQILGQGPKLLIQFQNNGVVDDSQLPKDRFSAERLKGVDSTLKIQPAKLEDSAVYLCASSSEKGSLAGREQFFGPGTRLTVL.